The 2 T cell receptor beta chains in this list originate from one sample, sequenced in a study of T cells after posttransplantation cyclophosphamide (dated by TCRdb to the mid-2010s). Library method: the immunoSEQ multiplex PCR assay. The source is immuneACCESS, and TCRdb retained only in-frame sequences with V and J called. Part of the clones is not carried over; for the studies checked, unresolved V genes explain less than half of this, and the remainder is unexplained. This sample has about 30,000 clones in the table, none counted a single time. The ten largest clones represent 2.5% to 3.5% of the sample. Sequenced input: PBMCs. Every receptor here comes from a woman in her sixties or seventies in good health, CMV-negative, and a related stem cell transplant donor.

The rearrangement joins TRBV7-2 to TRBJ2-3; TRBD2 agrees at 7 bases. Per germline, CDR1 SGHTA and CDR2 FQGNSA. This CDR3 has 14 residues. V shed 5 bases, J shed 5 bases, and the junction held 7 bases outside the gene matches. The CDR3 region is CASSTGTTVDTQYF. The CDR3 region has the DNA TGTGCCAGCAGCACCGGGACTACAGTAGATACGCAGTATTTT. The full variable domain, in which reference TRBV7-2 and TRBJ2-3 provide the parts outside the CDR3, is GAGVSQSPSNKVTEKGKDVELRCDPISGHTALYWYRQSLGQGLEFLIYFQGNSAPDKSGLPSDRFSAERTGGSVSTLTIQRTQQEDSAVYLCASSTGTTVDTQYFGPGTRLTVL.

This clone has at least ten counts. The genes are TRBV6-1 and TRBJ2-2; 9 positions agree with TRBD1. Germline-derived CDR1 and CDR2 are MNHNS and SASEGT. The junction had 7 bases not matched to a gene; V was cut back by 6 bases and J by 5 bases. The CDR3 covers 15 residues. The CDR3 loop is CASREGQGGTGELFF. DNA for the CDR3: TGTGCCAGCAGGGAGGGACAGGGAGGTACCGGGGAGCTGTTTTTT.